The T cell receptor beta chain under discussion was sequenced for a study of graft-versus-host responses after intestinal transplantation. Study summary: All recipients got anti-thymocyte globulin induction, then tacrolimus and steroids for 3 to 4 years. Study observations and caveats: Peak circulating GvH clone levels tracked with early post-transplant HvG declines.

The V end lost 2 bases, the J end lost 13 bases, and 6 bases lay between the germline ends. Germline-derived CDR1 and CDR2 are SGHDN and FVKESK. The CDR3 is 11 amino acids. Regarding this clone: The antigen remains undetermined.

Here immunoSEQ multiplex PCR was the method, and the copy in TCRdb shows in-frame clones only, minus some. This table has approximately 86,000 clones, around 93% appearing once. The chain joins TRBV14 to TRBJ1-6, with no clear D. This receptor was identified in a human donor who was the organ donor for an intestinal transplant. The sample was unstimulated CD8+ T cells sorted from spleen or lymph node cells, taken before transplant. The CDR3 DNA reads as TGTGCCAGCAGCCAATATCCCCCCCTCCACTTT. Its translation: CASSQYPPLHF.